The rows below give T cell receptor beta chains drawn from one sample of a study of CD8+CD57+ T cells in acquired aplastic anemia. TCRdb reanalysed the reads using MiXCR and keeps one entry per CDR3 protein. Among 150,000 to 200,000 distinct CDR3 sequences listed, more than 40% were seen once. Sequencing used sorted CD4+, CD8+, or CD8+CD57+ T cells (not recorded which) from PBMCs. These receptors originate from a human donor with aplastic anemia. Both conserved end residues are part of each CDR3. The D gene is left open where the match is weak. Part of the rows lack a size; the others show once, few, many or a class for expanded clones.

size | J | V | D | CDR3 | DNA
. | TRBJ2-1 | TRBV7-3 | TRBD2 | CASSPSGNEQFF | TGTGCCAGCAGCCCTAGCGGGAATGAGCAGTTCTTC
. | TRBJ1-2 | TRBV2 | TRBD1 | CASSESGGGAGYTF | TGTGCCAGCAGTGAATCAGGAGGGGGCGCCGGCTACACCTTC
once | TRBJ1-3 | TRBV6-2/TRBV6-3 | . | CASSLPTRGNTIYF | TGTGCCAGCAGCCTCCCGACACGTGGAAACACCATATATTTT
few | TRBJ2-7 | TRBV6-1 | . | CASSEQEPQHEQYF | TGTGCCAGCAGTGAACAGGAGCCGCAACACGAGCAGTACTTC
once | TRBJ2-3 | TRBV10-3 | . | CAIRGTDTQYF | TGTGCCATCAGAGGCACAGATACGCAGTATTTT
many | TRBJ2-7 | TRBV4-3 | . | CASSQEGWDEQYF | TGCGCCAGCAGCCAAGAAGGATGGGACGAGCAGTACTTC
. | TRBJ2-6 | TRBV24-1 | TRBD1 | CASPTGAISGANVLTF | TGTGCCTCCCCTACAGGGGCGATCTCTGGGGCCAACGTCCTGACTTTC
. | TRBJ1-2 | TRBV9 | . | CASSVATEGRGYTF | TGTGCCAGCAGCGTAGCTACGGAGGGTAGGGGCTACACCTTC
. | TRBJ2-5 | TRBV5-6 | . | CASTLPGAETQYF | TGTGCCAGCACCCTACCAGGGGCAGAGACCCAGTACTTC
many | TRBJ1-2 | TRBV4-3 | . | CASSQGPDGYTF | TGCGCCAGCAGCCAAGGACCCGATGGCTACACCTTC
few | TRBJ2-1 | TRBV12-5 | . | CASGLFYNEQFF | TGTGCTAGTGGTTTGTTCTACAATGAGCAGTTCTTC
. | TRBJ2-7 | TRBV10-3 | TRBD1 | CATGGGTGDYEQYF | TGTGCCACAGGGGGAGGGACAGGGGACTACGAGCAGTACTTC
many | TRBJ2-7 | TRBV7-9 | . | CASSLYGGGPYEQYF | TGTGCCAGCAGCTTATACGGCGGAGGGCCCTACGAGCAGTACTTC
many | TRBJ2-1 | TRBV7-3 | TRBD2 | CASSFALAGRREQFF | TGTGCCAGCAGCTTCGCACTAGCGGGAAGGCGAGAGCAGTTCTTC
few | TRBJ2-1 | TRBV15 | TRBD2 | CATSGDSGRAGNEQFF | TGTGCCACCAGCGGTGATAGCGGGAGGGCTGGCAATGAGCAGTTCTTC
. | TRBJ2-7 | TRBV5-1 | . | CASSLGDPTMEQYF | TGCGCCAGCAGCTTGGGGGACCCTACGATGGAGCAGTACTTC
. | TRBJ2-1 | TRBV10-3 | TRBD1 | CATRDTGGEQFF | TGTGCCACCCGGGACACAGGGGGGGAGCAGTTCTTC
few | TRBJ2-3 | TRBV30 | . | CAWDMEDTQYF | TGTGCCTGGGACATGGAAGATACGCAGTATTTT
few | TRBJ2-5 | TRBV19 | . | CASSIGSLAETQYF | TGTGCCAGTAGTATAGGCTCCCTTGCGGAGACCCAGTACTTC
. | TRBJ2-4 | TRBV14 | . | CASSKGPLLAKNIQYF | TGTGCCAGCAGCAAAGGACCGTTGCTAGCCAAAAACATTCAGTACTTC
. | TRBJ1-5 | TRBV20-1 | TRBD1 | CSADRGGTGGPF | TGCAGTGCCGACCGGGGCGGGACAGGGGGACCGTTT